This T cell receptor (beta chain) stems from a study of blood T cell repertoires in COVID-19. The overall study: Sample material is recorded as cDNA or gDNA derived from T cells, B-cell-depleted T cells, or PBMCs.

Trimming removed 6 bases from V and 10 bases from J; junction bases left unmatched: 10. The CDR3 contains 13 residues. Germline V gene sequence: CDR1 SGHTA, CDR2 FQGNSA. In the original workflow: Nucleated cell number was recorded as an estimate derived from reference gene primer amplification. The method was immunoSEQ multiplex PCR; TCRdb's version includes in-frame clones alone and lacks a portion of them. V and J calls and clone size are as listed in that table; D and trimming were resolved from the DNA. The sample lists under 200,000 clones, more than 75% occurring once. The receptor comes from a woman of 80 years or more with COVID-19, enrolled during active disease. This chain joins TRBV7-2 and TRBJ1-1; 8 bases are a match to TRBD1. Source material: peripheral blood. The CDR3 spells CASSHDRGETAFF. The CDR3 coding sequence is TGTGCCAGCAGTCACGACAGGGGAGAGACAGCTTTCTTT.